This entry is about one T cell receptor (beta chain). Germline lookup yields CDR1 SEHNR and CDR2 FQNEAQ (reference sequence). Trimming shortened V by 5 bases and J by 7 bases, and 9 bases separated the two germline ends. The CDR3 covers 13 residues. The record originates from a study of shared clonotypes between healthy human individuals. For the study at large: Plates per donor: three CD4 naive, three CD4 memory, two CD8 naive, one CD8 memory.

Data came from immunoSEQ multiplex PCR; TCRdb stores just in-frame clones and leaves some out. The repertoire holds 2 million to 2.5 million clones, with 85% to 95% as singletons. Material for sequencing was naive CD4+ T cells sorted from blood. This sample's subset: CD45RA+ positively selected. The chain uses TRBV7-9 and TRBJ1-6; D call uncertain. The TCR comes from a man aged 18 to 30 in good health. Here the CDR3 DNA reads TGTGCCAGCAGCCCCCCGAAGAATTCACCCCTCCACTTT. Amino acid sequence: CASSPPKNSPLHF.